The entry below describes one T cell receptor beta chain. These data are taken from a study of blood T cells in healthy people across ages. Per the germline V gene, CDR1 is DFQATT and CDR2 is SNEGSKA (reference sequence). CDR3 size: 15 residues. V dropped 5 bases and J dropped 5; count of bases not matched to a gene: 9. Using a J-beta primer mix together with a sample-barcoded 5' primer, a second PCR was run for about 6 to 11 cycles. Via MiXCR, TCRdb re-called the 5' RACE reads, giving one row per CDR3 protein. The sample yields hundreds of thousands of distinct CDR3 sequences, around 24% seen once. The data were also submitted as part of a second study, on T cells of mothers and their children.

This TCR was recovered from a boy younger than 18 in good health. The chain combines TRBV20-1 with TRBJ2-3, with TRBD1 matching 11 bases. Sequenced input: blood. CDR3 coding DNA: TGCAGTGCTTTCCGGACAGGGGGCTCGAAAGATACGCAGTATTTT. Translated: CSAFRTGGSKDTQYF.